This T cell receptor (beta chain) is drawn from a study of neoadjuvant nivolumab and ipilimumab in lung cancer. Trimming left V 3 bases short and J 0 bases short, with 6 bases between. Germline V gene data show CDR1 as MNHNY and CDR2 as SVGAGI (reference sequence). The CDR3 is made up of 13 amino acids. Points from the study as a whole: Resected-tumor TCR richness correlated positively with pretherapy blood richness.

With regard to this clone: Its antigen remains unknown.

Profiling relied on immunoSEQ multiplex PCR, and the TCRdb table lists in-frame clones only, not all of them. The data contain roughly 7,400 clones, roughly 76% of them singletons. This rearrangement joins TRBV6-6 to TRBJ2-7, with D hard to call. The material was tumor tissue, obtained after neoadjuvant nivolumab, alone or with ipilimumab, at or shortly before surgery. The TCR comes from an adult with non-small cell lung cancer. CDR3 nucleotide sequence: TGTGCCAGCAGTTATCGGGCCTCCTACGAGCAGTACTTC. Translating it yields CASSYRASYEQYF.